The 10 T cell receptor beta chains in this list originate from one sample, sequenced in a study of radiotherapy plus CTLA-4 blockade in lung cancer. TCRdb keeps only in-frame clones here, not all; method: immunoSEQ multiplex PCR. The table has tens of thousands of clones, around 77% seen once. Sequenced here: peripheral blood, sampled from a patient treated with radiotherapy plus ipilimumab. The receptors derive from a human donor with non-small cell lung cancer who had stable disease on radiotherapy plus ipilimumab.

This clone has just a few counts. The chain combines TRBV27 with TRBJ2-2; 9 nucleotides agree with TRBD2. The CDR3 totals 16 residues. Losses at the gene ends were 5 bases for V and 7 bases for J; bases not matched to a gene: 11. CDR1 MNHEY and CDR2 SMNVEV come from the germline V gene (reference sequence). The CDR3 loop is CASSTAGTSRSGELFF. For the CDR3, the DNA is TGTGCCAGCAGTACTGCCGGGACTAGCAGGAGCGGGGAGCTGTTTTTT.

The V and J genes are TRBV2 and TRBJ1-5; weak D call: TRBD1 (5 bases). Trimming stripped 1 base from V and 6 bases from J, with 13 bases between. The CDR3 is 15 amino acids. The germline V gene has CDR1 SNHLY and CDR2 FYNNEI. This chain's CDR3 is CASSEEAGKVQPQHF. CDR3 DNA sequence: TGTGCCAGCAGTGAAGAGGCAGGGAAGGTTCAGCCCCAGCATTTT.

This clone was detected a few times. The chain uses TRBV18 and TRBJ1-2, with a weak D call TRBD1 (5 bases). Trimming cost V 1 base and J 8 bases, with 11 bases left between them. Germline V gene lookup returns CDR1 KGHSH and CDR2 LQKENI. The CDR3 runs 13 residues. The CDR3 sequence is CASSPLDMGGYTF. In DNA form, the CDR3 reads TGTGCCAGCTCACCACTGGACATGGGAGGCTACACCTTC.

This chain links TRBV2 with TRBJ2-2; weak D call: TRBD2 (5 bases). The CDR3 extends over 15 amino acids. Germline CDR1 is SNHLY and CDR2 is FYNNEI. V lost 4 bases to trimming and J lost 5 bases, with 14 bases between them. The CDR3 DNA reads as TGTGCCAGCAGTGTCCCACTAGGGAGAACCGGGGAGCTGTTTTTT. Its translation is CASSVPLGRTGELFF.

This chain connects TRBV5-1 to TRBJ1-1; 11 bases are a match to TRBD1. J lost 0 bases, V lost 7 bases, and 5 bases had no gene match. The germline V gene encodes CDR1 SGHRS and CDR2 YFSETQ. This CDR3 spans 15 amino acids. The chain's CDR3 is CASCRTGGVNTEAFF. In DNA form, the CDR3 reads TGCGCCAGCTGTCGGACAGGGGGCGTGAACACTGAAGCTTTCTTT.

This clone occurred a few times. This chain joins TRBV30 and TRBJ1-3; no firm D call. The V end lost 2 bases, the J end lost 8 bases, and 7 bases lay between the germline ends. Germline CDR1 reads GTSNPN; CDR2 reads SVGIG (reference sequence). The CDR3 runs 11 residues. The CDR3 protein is CAWSPRDTIYF. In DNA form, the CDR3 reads TGTGCCTGGAGTCCGCGCGACACCATATATTTT.

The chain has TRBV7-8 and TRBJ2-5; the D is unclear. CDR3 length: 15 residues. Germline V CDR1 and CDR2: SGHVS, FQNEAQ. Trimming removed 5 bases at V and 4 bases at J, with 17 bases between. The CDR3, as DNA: TGTGCCAGCAGCCTCCTCCTCCCCAACGGAGAGACCCAGTACTTC. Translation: CASSLLLPNGETQYF.

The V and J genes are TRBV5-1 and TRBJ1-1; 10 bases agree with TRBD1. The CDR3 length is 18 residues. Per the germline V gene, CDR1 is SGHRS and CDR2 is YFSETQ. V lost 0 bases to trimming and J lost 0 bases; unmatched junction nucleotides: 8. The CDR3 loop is CASSLGDRGFRMNTEAFF. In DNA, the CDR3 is TGCGCCAGCAGCTTGGGGGACAGGGGCTTTCGAATGAACACTGAAGCTTTCTTT. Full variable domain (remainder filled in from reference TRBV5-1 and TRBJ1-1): KAGVTQTPRYLIKTRGQQVTLSCSPISGHRSVSWYQQTPGQGLQFLFEYFSETQRNKGNFPGRFSGRQFSNSRSEMNVSTLELGDSALYLCASSLGDRGFRMNTEAFFGQGTRLTVV.

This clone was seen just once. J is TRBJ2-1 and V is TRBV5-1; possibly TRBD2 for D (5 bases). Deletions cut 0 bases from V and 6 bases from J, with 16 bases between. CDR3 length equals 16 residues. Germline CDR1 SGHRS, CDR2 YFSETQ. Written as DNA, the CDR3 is TGCGCCAGCAGCTTGGGAGGAAGGGATCGGGGCAATGAGCAGTTCTTC. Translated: CASSLGGRDRGNEQFF. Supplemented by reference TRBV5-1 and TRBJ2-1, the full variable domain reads KAGVTQTPRYLIKTRGQQVTLSCSPISGHRSVSWYQQTPGQGLQFLFEYFSETQRNKGNFPGRFSGRQFSNSRSEMNVSTLELGDSALYLCASSLGGRDRGNEQFFGPGTRLTVL.

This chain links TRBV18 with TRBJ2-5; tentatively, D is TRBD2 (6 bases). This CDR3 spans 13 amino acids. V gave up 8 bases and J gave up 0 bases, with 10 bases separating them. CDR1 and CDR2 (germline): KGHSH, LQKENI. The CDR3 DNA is TGTGCCAGCCGACCGGGGGACCAAGAGACCCAGTACTTC. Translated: CASRPGDQETQYF.